These 9 T cell receptor beta chains originate from one sample sequenced in a study of shared clonotypes between healthy human individuals. Profiling relied on immunoSEQ multiplex PCR, and the TCRdb table lists in-frame clones only, not all of them. Of over 850,000 clones in the sample, more than 75% were seen once. The sample taken for sequencing was memory CD4+ T cells from PBMCs. The subset here: CD45RA-negative fraction. Every receptor here comes from a man aged 18 to 30 in good health. Some clones in this sample may be carry-over from other donors' samples.

This chain joins TRBV6-5 and TRBJ1-1, with 8 positions matching TRBD1. The CDR3 has 12 amino acids. Trimming at V came to 6 bases and at J to 7 bases, leaving 4 bases not matched to a gene. The germline V gene has CDR1 MNHEY and CDR2 SVGAGI. This CDR3 reads CASRIQGGEAFF. In DNA form, the CDR3 reads TGTGCCAGCAGGATACAGGGGGGTGAAGCTTTCTTT.

This chain joins TRBV5-1 and TRBJ2-5, with unresolved D. The CDR3 is 15 residues long. V was cut by 0 bases and J by 5 bases, with 14 bases left in between. The V gene's germline CDR1 is SGHRS and CDR2 YFSETQ. This chain's CDR3 is CASSLAGWLGETQYF. The CDR3, as DNA: TGCGCCAGCAGCTTGGCCGGGTGGTTAGGGGAGACCCAGTACTTC.

A remark on this clone: Just one base apart from a much larger clone, this may be a read error. This chain connects TRBV30 to TRBJ2-5; D gene unclear. V dropped 5 bases and J dropped 2 bases, with 9 bases sitting between them. Per germline, CDR1 GTSNPN and CDR2 SVGIG (reference sequence). This CDR3 has 12 amino acids. The CDR3 spells CAWGLVQETQYF. The CDR3 DNA is TGTGCCTGGGGTTTGGTTCAAGAGACCCAGTACTTC. The full variable domain, its missing parts supplied by reference TRBV30 and TRBJ2-5, is SQTIHQWPATLVQPVGSPLSLECTVEGTSNPNLYWYRQAAGRGLQLLFYSVGIGQISSEVPQNLSASRPQDRQFILSSKKLLLSDSGFYLCAWGLVQETQYFGPGTRLLVL.

The chain combines TRBV29-1 with TRBJ2-7; D perhaps matches TRBD1 (5 bases). The V gene lost 6 bases and the J gene lost 0 bases, with 15 bases spanning the gap. Germline V gene sequence: CDR1 SQVTM, CDR2 ANQGSEA. CDR3 length: 14 amino acids. The CDR3 DNA reads TGCAGCGTGGGGCCACGGGTATCCTCCTACGAGCAGTACTTC. This gives the protein CSVGPRVSSYEQYF.

The chain couples TRBV6-1 to TRBJ2-4; the match to TRBD1 covers 8 bases. Germline values: CDR1 MNHNS, CDR2 SASEGT. The trim removed 3 bases at V and 0 bases at J, leaving 13 bases unmatched. The CDR3 contains 19 residues. The CDR3 reads CASSEADRALKLAKNIQYF. The CDR3 DNA follows: TGTGCCAGCAGTGAGGCGGACAGGGCTCTTAAGCTAGCCAAAAACATTCAGTACTTC.

The rearrangement links TRBV2 to TRBJ2-2, with a tentative D call TRBD2 (6 bases). CDR1 and CDR2 (germline): SNHLY, FYNNEI. The CDR3 is made up of 15 amino acids. Trimming took 8 bases from V and 5 from J, leaving 18 bases between them. The CDR3 loop reads CASRGTTRTTGELFF. In DNA, the CDR3 is TGTGCCAGCCGCGGGACCACCCGGACTACCGGGGAGCTGTTTTTT.

This clone was recorded at least ten times. This rearrangement joins TRBV2 to TRBJ2-5; 8 bases are a match to TRBD2. The ends lost 1 base at V and 5 bases at J; junction bases unmatched: 6. CDR3 length: 15 residues. Germline CDR1 and CDR2: SNHLY and FYNNEI. Here the CDR3 DNA reads TGTGCCAGCAGTGAAGTCAGCTCGGGGGGGGAGACCCAGTACTTC. Translation: CASSEVSSGGETQYF.

The chain links TRBV5-1 to TRBJ1-1; the D gene is possibly TRBD1 (6 bases). Germline values: CDR1 SGHRS, CDR2 YFSETQ. The ends were cut back, 6 bases at V and 5 bases at J, with 14 bases in the middle. The CDR3 has 13 residues. The CDR3 region has the DNA TGCGCCAGCAATGGGGGCTCGGTAACTGAAGCTTTCTTT. It translates to CASNGGSVTEAFF.

Of note for this clone: Other DNA sequences in this sample translate to the same CDR3. The chain combines TRBV5-1 with TRBJ1-1; no clear D. The germline V and J ends were trimmed by 0 bases and 0 bases, with 9 bases remaining between them. The CDR3 is made up of 15 amino acids. CDR1 is SGHRS and CDR2 is YFSETQ in the germline V gene. The CDR3 DNA reads TGCGCCAGCAGCTTGGAAGGCAGCCTGAACACTGAAGCTTTCTTT. Its translation: CASSLEGSLNTEAFF.